This T cell receptor (beta chain) was sequenced during a study of immune evolution from preneoplasia to lung adenocarcinoma. With 2 bases removed from V and 4 bases from J, the gap between germline ends came to 12 bases. The germline V gene has CDR1 SGHVS and CDR2 FQNEAQ. This CDR3 spans 14 amino acids. Each case's diagnosis was confirmed by two pathologists on H&E. Sequenced by immunoSEQ multiplex PCR; TCRdb stores in-frame clones only, minus some. This sample carries thousands of clones, around 85% of them seen once, and the ten largest clones take around 8.7%. Study observations and caveats: Clonality was highest in normal lung, lower in later-stage lesions apparently.

For this clone: As yet, its antigen is unknown.

V gene TRBV7-8 combines with J gene TRBJ2-7; D might be TRBD1 or TRBD2, each matching 6 bases. The receptor comes from a person aged 65-85 years with lung adenocarcinoma. Sample: FFPE adjacent normal lung tissue. CDR3 coding DNA: TGTGCCAGCAGCTTAAGGAGGGGGTGGTACGAGCAGTACTTC. As protein: CASSLRRGWYEQYF. The entire variable domain, with the rest obtained from reference TRBV7-8 and TRBJ2-7, is as follows: GAGVSQSPRYKVAKRGQDVALRCDPISGHVSLFWYQQALGQGPEFLTYFQNEAQLDKSGLPSDRFFAERPEGSVSTLKIQRTQQEDSAVYLCASSLRRGWYEQYFGPGTRLTVT.